The 19 T cell receptor beta chains below were found in one sample sequenced in a study of cytomegalovirus exposure and HLA in healthy donors. The PCR had 60 Vbeta and 13 Jbeta primers. Sequencing used immunoSEQ multiplex PCR; TCRdb keeps in-frame clones, though not all of them. This sample has 90,000 to 150,000 clones, with 65% to 80% found just once. Source material: PBMCs. The receptors come from a man aged 40-49 years in good health and CMV-seropositive.

The V and J genes are TRBV18 and TRBJ2-1, with 11 bases matching TRBD1. Germline CDR1 is KGHSH and CDR2 is LQKENI. V lost 5 bases to trimming and J lost 4 bases; unmatched junction nucleotides: 4. CDR3 length: 15 amino acids. Here the CDR3 DNA reads TGTGCCAGCTCAAGTGGACAGGGGGCTTACAATGAGCAGTTCTTC. Amino acid sequence: CASSSGQGAYNEQFF.

V is TRBV18 and J is TRBJ2-6; TRBD1 matches at 8 bases. V gave up 5 bases and J gave up 3 bases; unmatched junction bases: 3. Germline CDR1 is KGHSH and CDR2 is LQKENI. The CDR3 extends over 15 amino acids. CDR3 DNA sequence: TGTGCCAGCTCATCAGGGGGCCATGGGGCCAACGTCCTGACTTTC. This translates into CASSSGGHGANVLTF.

The chain is built from TRBV7-2 and TRBJ1-6; D unclear. CDR1 and CDR2 (germline): SGHTA, FQGNSA. The CDR3 is 15 amino acids. Trimming cost V 3 bases and J 0 bases, with 6 bases left between them. CDR3 amino acids: CASSFGGSYNSPLHF. In nucleotides, the CDR3 is TGTGCCAGCAGCTTTGGCGGCTCCTATAATTCACCCCTCCACTTT.

CDR3 in DNA: TGTGCCAGCAGCTTTCCCCCCTTCTCGCGGACCCAGTACTTC. Protein sequence: CASSFPPFSRTQYF. This chain connects TRBV7-2 to TRBJ2-5; D unclear. This CDR3 has 14 residues. Germline CDR1 is SGHTA and CDR2 is FQGNSA. Trimming took 3 bases from V and 7 from J, leaving 15 bases between them.

The chain joins TRBV6-1 to TRBJ1-2; 8 bases agree with TRBD1. This CDR3 comprises 13 residues. The germline CDR1 and CDR2 sequences are MNHNS and SASEGT. V lost 7 bases and J lost 7; bases outside the gene matches: 8. The CDR3 loop reads CASTATGDGGYTF. CDR3 DNA: TGTGCCAGCACAGCGACAGGGGACGGTGGCTACACCTTC.

The table lists this clone with a count of one. The rearrangement uses TRBV6-6 and TRBJ1-1; TRBD1 matches at 7 bases. Germline CDR1 and CDR2: MNHNY and SVGAGI (reference sequence). CDR3 size: 14 residues. V gave up 0 bases and J gave up 6 bases; unmatched junction bases: 4. The CDR3 DNA follows: TGTGCCAGCAGTTACTCACTGACAGGGTCTGAAGCTTTCTTT. Amino acid sequence: CASSYSLTGSEAFF.

The chain joins TRBV10-3 to TRBJ2-7; a weak D match, TRBD2 (6 bases). With 4 bases removed from V and 6 bases from J, the gap between germline ends came to 19 bases. From germline, CDR1 is ENHRY and CDR2 SYGVKD. The CDR3 is 15 amino acids. The CDR3 nucleotides are TGTGCCATCAGTGGCCGGGACTCAAATTCTCCCGAGCAGTACTTC. Amino acid sequence: CAISGRDSNSPEQYF.

This rearrangement joins TRBV28 to TRBJ2-5, with 9 bases that match TRBD2. Germline V gene data show CDR1 as MDHEN and CDR2 as SYDVKM. After removal of 5 bases from V and 4 bases from J, the junction contained 5 bases not matched to a gene. The CDR3 consists of 14 residues. CDR3 loop: CASSGLAGVETQYF. As DNA, the CDR3 is TGTGCCAGCAGTGGCTTAGCGGGGGTAGAGACCCAGTACTTC. The variable domain in full, with the rest retrieved from reference TRBV28 and TRBJ2-5, is DVKVTQSSRYLVKRTGEKVFLECVQDMDHENMFWYRQDPGLGLRLIYFSYDVKMKEKGDIPEGYSVSREKKERFSLILESASTNQTSMYLCASSGLAGVETQYFGPGTRLLVL.

This chain links TRBV21-1 with TRBJ1-5; the D call TRBD1 from the table was never checked on the DNA. TRBV21-1 is termed a pseudogene. The CDR3 consists of 17 residues. CDR3 coding DNA: TGTGCCAGCAGCAAAGGGGAATTCCAGGGGACCAATCAGCCCCAGCATTTT. Translated, it gives CASSKGEFQGTNQPQHF.

The genes are TRBV7-3 and TRBJ2-1; 10 bases are shared with TRBD2. The CDR3 is 18 residues long. Trimming took 5 bases from V and 0 from J; bases not matched to a gene: 10. Germline V gene lookup returns CDR1 SGHTA and CDR2 FQGTGA. CDR3 loop: CASSRQPSSGSSYNEQFF. The CDR3 coding sequence is TGTGCCAGCAGCCGTCAACCCTCTAGCGGGAGCTCCTACAATGAGCAGTTCTTC.

V and J are TRBV7-9 and TRBJ2-7, with 7 positions matching TRBD1. V shed 0 bases and J 2 bases; nucleotides not matched to a gene: 1. Germline V gives CDR1 SEHNR, CDR2 FQNEAQ (reference sequence). This CDR3 contains 14 residues. In nucleotides, the CDR3 is TGTGCCAGCAGCTTAGCCGGGACAGCCTACGAGCAGTACTTC. Protein sequence: CASSLAGTAYEQYF.

This clone was counted once. For the CDR3, the DNA is TGTGCCAGCAGTCCTAGTGGGACAGACTACGAGCAGTACTTC. This encodes CASSPSGTDYEQYF. The chain employs TRBV7-2 and TRBJ2-7; 7 bases match TRBD1. Germline V CDR1 and CDR2: SGHTA, FQGNSA. The CDR3 covers 14 residues. V was clipped by 6 bases and J by 3 bases; unmatched bases: 8. The whole variable domain, filled in from reference TRBV7-2 and TRBJ2-7, reads GAGVSQSPSNKVTEKGKDVELRCDPISGHTALYWYRQSLGQGLEFLIYFQGNSAPDKSGLPSDRFSAERTGGSVSTLTIQRTQQEDSAVYLCASSPSGTDYEQYFGPGTRLTVT.

This clone has a handful of counts. The gene calls are TRBV11-3 and TRBJ1-3, with D possibly being TRBD1 (5 bases). With 5 bases removed from V and 1 base from J, the gap between germline ends came to 9 bases. The germline gives CDR1 SGHNT, CDR2 YENEEA. CDR3 length: 14 amino acids. The CDR3: CASSRQGSGNTIYF. The CDR3 nucleotides are TGTGCCAGCAGCCGGCAGGGATCTGGAAACACCATATATTTT.

This chain connects TRBV28 to TRBJ1-5; D ambiguous. Germline assignment: CDR1 MDHEN and CDR2 SYDVKM. This CDR3 has 15 amino acids. The V end lost 2 bases, the J end lost 0 bases, and 8 bases lay between the germline ends. For the CDR3, the DNA is TGTGCCAGCAGTTTAAGTTACTATAGCAATCAGCCCCAGCATTTT. Amino acid sequence: CASSLSYYSNQPQHF.

V gene TRBV4-3 combines with J gene TRBJ2-1, with TRBD2 identical over 8 bases. The CDR3 extends over 15 amino acids. Germline values: CDR1 LGHNA, CDR2 YSLEER. J lost 4 bases, V lost 0 bases, and 2 bases had no gene match. The CDR3 DNA reads as TGCGCCAGCAGCCAAGATACTAGCGGTTACAATGAGCAGTTCTTC. It encodes CASSQDTSGYNEQFF.

This clone was picked up one time. The V and J genes are TRBV4-2 and TRBJ1-2, with 11 bases fitting TRBD1. Germline CDR1 and CDR2: LGHNA and YNFKEQ. The ends lost 0 bases at V and 4 bases at J; junction bases unmatched: 19. This CDR3 has 21 amino acids. CDR3 bases: TGTGCCAGCAGCCAAGATGGGGTTAGGTCCGGGACAGGGGGAATAGGCTATGGCTACACCTTC. Protein sequence: CASSQDGVRSGTGGIGYGYTF.

This chain joins TRBV15 and TRBJ1-4; D may be TRBD1 (5 bases). Germline values: CDR1 LNHNV, CDR2 YYDKDF (reference sequence). Trimming removed 2 bases from V and 6 bases from J, with 10 bases in between. The CDR3 covers 14 residues. CDR3 sequence: CATSRQGSYEKLFF. As DNA, the CDR3 is TGTGCCACCAGCAGACAGGGTAGTTATGAAAAACTGTTTTTT.

V and J are TRBV7-9 and TRBJ2-7; TRBD1 aligns across 8 bases. The germline V gene encodes CDR1 SEHNR and CDR2 FQNEAQ (reference sequence). The CDR3 spans 15 residues. V lost 5 bases to trimming and J lost 3 bases; unmatched junction nucleotides: 9. DNA of the CDR3: TGTGCCAGCAGCCCAGGACAGGGACGGGGCTACGAGCAGTACTTC. Translating gives CASSPGQGRGYEQYF.

The rearrangement joins TRBV4-2 to TRBJ2-1; no clear D. The CDR3 has 13 amino acids. Germline V gives CDR1 LGHNA, CDR2 YNFKEQ. The V end lost 4 bases, the J end lost 6 bases, and 10 bases lay between the germline ends. The CDR3 here is CASSPRIINEQFF. DNA of the CDR3: TGTGCCAGCAGCCCCAGAATTATCAATGAGCAGTTCTTC.